This T cell receptor (beta chain) is drawn from a study of sequential checkpoint blockade in melanoma. At the level of the study: First-line arms were nivolumab then ipilimumab, or the reverse, randomized 1:1.

Treatment in this sample: randomized to nivolumab then ipilimumab (arm A) or the reverse (arm B). No patient had prior DNA-damaging chemotherapy. Profiled with immunoSEQ multiplex PCR; TCRdb holds only in-frame clones, not every one. The sample has 13,000 or so clones, around 65% seen once. The CDR3 length is 15 residues. The ends lost 6 bases at V and 4 bases at J; junction bases unmatched: 11. Germline V gives CDR1 LNHDA, CDR2 SQIVND (reference sequence). This clone was recorded only once. This sequence originates from a human donor with melanoma. The chain joins TRBV19 to TRBJ2-7, with 8 positions matching TRBD2. Sequencing used CD8+ T cells sorted from blood (inferred from file names), obtained from a patient given nivolumab and ipilimumab in sequence. The DNA for the CDR3 is TGTGCCAGTAGCGGGTGGGCGGGAGGATCGTACGAGCAGTACTTC. It specifies CASSGWAGGSYEQYF.